Described below is a single T cell receptor (beta chain) sequence and its context. Assay: immunoSEQ multiplex PCR; the TCRdb copy retains only in-frame clones and omits some. Of some 150,000 clones listed, 75% to 95% are singletons. V lost 5 bases and J 8 bases, leaving 7 bases between the germline ends. The CDR3 length is 11 residues. CDR1 is SGHTA, CDR2 FQGTGA, per germline. These data come from a study of control samples from healthy donors and cancer patients. The clonotype originates from a man aged 25-45 years in good health. This chain joins TRBV7-3 and TRBJ2-1; D is uncertain. The sample was blood. The CDR3 loop reads CASSQGYEQFF. Written as DNA, the CDR3 is TGTGCCAGCAGCCAAGGGTATGAGCAGTTCTTC.